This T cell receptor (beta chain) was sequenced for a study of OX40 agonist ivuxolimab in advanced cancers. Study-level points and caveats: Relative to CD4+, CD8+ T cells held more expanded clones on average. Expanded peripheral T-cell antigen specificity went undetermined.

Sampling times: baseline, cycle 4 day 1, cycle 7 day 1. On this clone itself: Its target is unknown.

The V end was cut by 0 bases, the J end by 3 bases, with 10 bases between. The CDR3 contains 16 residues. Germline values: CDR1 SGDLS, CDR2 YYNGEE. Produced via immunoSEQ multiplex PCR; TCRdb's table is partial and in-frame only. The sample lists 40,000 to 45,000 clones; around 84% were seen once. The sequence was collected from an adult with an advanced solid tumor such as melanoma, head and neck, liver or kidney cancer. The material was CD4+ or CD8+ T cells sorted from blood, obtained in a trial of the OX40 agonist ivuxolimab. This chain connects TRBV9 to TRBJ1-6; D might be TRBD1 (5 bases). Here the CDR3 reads CASSVAGGGYNSPLHF. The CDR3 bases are TGTGCCAGCAGCGTAGCGGGGGGTGGCTATAATTCACCCCTCCACTTT.